The entry below gives a single TCR beta chain sequence along with its context. Its antigen is unidentified. The germline V gene encodes CDR1 MNHEY and CDR2 SMNVEV (reference sequence). V gave up 7 bases and J gave up 0 bases, with 10 bases separating them. This CDR3 contains 13 residues. The sample originates from a study of shared clonotypes between healthy human individuals. Findings and caveats of the study: Compared with memory subsets, naive subsets generally had larger estimated richness.

Splitting of each subset's genomic DNA was done evenly across several immunoSEQ plates. TCRdb keeps only in-frame clones here, not all; method: immunoSEQ multiplex PCR. The sample comprises under 700,000 clones, around 96% of which are singletons, and over 0.09% rests with the top ten. Only CD45RO-negative cells positively selected for CCR7 counted as naive CD8 cells, so terminally differentiated effector memory CD45RA+ cells were excluded. Only Caucasian adults living in Nashville, Tennessee served as donors. This rearrangement joins TRBV27 to TRBJ2-7, with D tentatively TRBD1 (5 bases). The receptor's source is a woman in her 30s in good health. Sequences were obtained from naive CD8+ T cells sorted from blood. CDR3 region: CASNRGDSYEQYF. The CDR3, as DNA: TGTGCCAGCAATAGGGGCGACTCCTACGAGCAGTACTTC.